This entry describes one T cell receptor beta chain. Which antigen it targets is not known. No base quality values were provided; no much bigger clone lies one nucleotide off. This specimen's time point label, per the study, means: about 28 days (+/-7) after the second vaccine dose. AZD1222 recipients given second doses at about 4 weeks or at about 12 weeks were pooled, since spike-specific TCR depth and breadth were not found to differ between the two schedules. The vaccinee samples were drawn from two UK trials, COV001 and COV002, one of which was a single-blind randomized controlled phase 2/3 trial testing AZD1222 (ChAdOx1 nCoV-19) in healthy adults. For TCRbeta chain sequencing, PBMC samples from trial participants were taken at day 0 and at day 28 after the second dose. The CDR3 regions of human TCRbeta chains were analyzed by immunosequencing. Concerning the study's data processing: Repertoire TCRs were matched against a reference library of SARS-CoV-2-specific TCRs generated with the MIRA antigen-specificity platform. Breadth was defined as the fraction of unique TCRs that were SARS-CoV-2-associated. Depth was defined as the fraction of total T cells that were SARS-CoV-2-associated. Using the MIRA data, each spike-specific TCR was assigned both to the spike region to which the TCR was reactive and to a CD4 or CD8 class. Log10-transformed breadth and depth values were compared by one-way ANOVA with Sidak's multiple comparisons tests. The immuneACCESS repertoire file appears here via TCRdb, limited to in-frame rearrangements. These files lack a portion of the clones; in checked studies, under half of the deficit traces to unresolved V genes, and the cause of the others is not known. V, J and clone size reflect that table, while D and trimming were determined from the DNA. The sample records fewer than 120,000 clones, 70% to 90% of which are singletons. The ten top clones hold roughly 15% of the sample.

The data were obtained in a study of T cell responses to AZD1222 COVID-19 vaccine (dated by TCRdb to the early 2020s). Turning to the overall study: A total of 230 to 250 trial participants underwent TCR sequencing, of whom around 210 had received two doses of AZD1222 and 26 had received two doses of the MenACWY control vaccine. Enrollment into the trials was organized by age into subgroups of 18-55, 56-69 and 70-plus years, and those subgroups contained approximately 150, 30 and 60 TCR-sequenced participants, respectively. The research as a whole found: No day 14 peak-response samples were available, so repertoires were characterized only after the peak T cell response. CD4 TCRs associated with the vaccine covered the entire spike protein, and the dominant responses were in regions 160-218 and 743-854. Participants were mostly white British, with more females than males. The authors suggested clonal diversity may have been underestimated. The 56-69-year group was small, and its depth increase did not reach significance, likely because of low power. After two AZD1222 doses, both the breadth and the depth of spike-specific TCRs were significantly higher than at day 0 and than in MenACWY recipients. Reportedly, almost half of the unique spike-specific TCRs recognized epitopes lying outside the regions that are mutated in the B.1.351 and B.1.1.7 variants. Only a handful of AZD1222 recipients were SARS-CoV-2 seropositive at baseline, limiting conclusions about previously exposed vaccinees.

According to the germline V gene (reference sequence), CDR1 reads SGHNT and CDR2 reads YYREEE. Unmatched junction bases come to 8, with V trimmed by 4 bases and J by 2 bases. Taken from cysteine to phenylalanine, the CDR3 has 17 residues. The read is trimmed to its CDR3 DNA, 51 bases read in frame from base 1. The chain uses TRBV5-4 and TRBJ2-1; the junction holds 11 bases that match TRBD2. The source of this sequence is an adult who received the AZD1222 COVID-19 vaccine. Sequencing used peripheral blood, obtained 28 days after the second AZD1222 dose. The DNA sequence is TGTGCCAGCAGCACCGGACTAGCGGGCAGGACCTACAATGAGCAGTTCTTC. It specifies CASSTGLAGRTYNEQFF.